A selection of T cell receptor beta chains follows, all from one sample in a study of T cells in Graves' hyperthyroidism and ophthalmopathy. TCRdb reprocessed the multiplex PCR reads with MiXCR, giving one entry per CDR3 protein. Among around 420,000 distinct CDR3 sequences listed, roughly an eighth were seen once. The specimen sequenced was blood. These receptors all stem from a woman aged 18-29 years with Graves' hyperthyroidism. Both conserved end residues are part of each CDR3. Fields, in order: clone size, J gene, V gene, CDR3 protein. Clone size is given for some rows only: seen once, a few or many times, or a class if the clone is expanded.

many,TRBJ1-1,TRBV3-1,CAISGLNTEAFF
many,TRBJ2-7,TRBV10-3,CATLTSNEQYF
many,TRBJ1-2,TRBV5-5,CASSLGTDPYGYTF
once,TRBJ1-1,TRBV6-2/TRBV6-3,CASSPPGPGGSNTKAFF
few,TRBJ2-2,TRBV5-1,CASSASGFRGTGELFF
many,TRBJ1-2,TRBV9,CASRGGTGKLYTF
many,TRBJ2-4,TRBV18,CASSLSQRAKNIQYF
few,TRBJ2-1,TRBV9,CASSLRGEDRVVLAYNEQFF
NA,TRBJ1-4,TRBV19,CASSIGQTTNEKLFF
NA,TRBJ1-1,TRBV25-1,CASSVRAEGTEAFF
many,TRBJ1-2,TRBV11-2,CASSELGRRGYGYTF
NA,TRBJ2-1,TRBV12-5,CASGPPGLHNEQFF
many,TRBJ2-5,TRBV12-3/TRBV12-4,CASIGGTSGLEETQYF
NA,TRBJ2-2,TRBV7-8,CASSLPMTGGAAGELFF
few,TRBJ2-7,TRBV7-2,CASSLEKGRFSEQYF
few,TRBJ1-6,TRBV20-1,CSARDHQRSYNSPLHF
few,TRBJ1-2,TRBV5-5,CASSLVSGTPANYGYTF
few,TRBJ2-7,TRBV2,CASSEALWGLLGEQYF
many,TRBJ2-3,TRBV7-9,CASSPPGPTDTQYF
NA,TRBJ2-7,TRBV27,CASSTGAGVYEQYF
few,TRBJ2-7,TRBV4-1,CASSQDGFEQYF
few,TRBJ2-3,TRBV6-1,CASGSPASTDTQYF
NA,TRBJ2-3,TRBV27,CASNPGLAGDWRDTQYF
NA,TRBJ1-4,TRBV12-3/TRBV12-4,CASSLVGWLDNEKLFF
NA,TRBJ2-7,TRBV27,CASSYPNGEQYF
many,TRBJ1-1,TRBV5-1,CASSLVGPESNTEAFF
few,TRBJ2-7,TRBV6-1,CASSSRDGDYEQYF
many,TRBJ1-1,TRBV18,CASSPRSGLLMNTEAFF
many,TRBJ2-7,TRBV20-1,CSALAASGNSYEQYF
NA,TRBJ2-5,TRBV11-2,CASSLDRGLETQYF
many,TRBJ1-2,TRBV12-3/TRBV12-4,CASSFGRINYGYTF
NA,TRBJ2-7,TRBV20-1,CSVFRKISEQYF
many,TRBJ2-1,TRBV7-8,CASGNNEQFF
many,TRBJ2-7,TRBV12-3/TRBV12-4,CASKGTGRYEQYF
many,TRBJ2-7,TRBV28,CASSSPGPNNYEQYF
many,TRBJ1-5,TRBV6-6,CASSYGQRRNQPQHF
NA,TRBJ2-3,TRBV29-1,CSVAGKTSGSSDTQYF
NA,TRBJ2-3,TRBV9,CASSVLGGTDTQYF
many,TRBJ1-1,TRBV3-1,CASSHGQRNTEAFF
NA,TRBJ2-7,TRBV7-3,CASSLNFLAIPYEQYF
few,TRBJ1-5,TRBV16,CASSPGEGWQPQHF
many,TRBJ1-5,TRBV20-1,CSARRGLLPNQPQHF
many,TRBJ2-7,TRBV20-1,CSARDPGQGGYEQYF
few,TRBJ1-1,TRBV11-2,CASSSYSTAMNTEAFF
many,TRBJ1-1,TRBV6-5,CASSYSNRVQNTEAFF
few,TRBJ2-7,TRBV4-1,CASSQEVRGTYEQYF
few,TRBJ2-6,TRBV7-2,CASRVSVGANVLTF